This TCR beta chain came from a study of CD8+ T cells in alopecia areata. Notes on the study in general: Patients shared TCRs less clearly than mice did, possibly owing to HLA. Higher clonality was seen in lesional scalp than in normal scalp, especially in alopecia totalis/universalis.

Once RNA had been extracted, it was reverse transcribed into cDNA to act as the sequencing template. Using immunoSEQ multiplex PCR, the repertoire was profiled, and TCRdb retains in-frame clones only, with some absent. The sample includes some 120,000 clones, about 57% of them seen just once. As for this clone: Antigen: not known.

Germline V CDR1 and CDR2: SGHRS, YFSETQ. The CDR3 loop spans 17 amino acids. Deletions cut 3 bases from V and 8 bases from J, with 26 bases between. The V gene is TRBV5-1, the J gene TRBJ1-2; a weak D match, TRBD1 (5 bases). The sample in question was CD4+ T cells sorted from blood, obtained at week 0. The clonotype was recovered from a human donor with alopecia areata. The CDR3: CASSYPDSTLLRDGYTF. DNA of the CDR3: TGCGCCAGCAGCTACCCTGATAGCACCCTCCTTAGGGACGGCTACACCTTC. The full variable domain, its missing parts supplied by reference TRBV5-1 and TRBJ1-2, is KAGVTQTPRYLIKTRGQQVTLSCSPISGHRSVSWYQQTPGQGLQFLFEYFSETQRNKGNFPGRFSGRQFSNSRSEMNVSTLELGDSALYLCASSYPDSTLLRDGYTFGSGTRLTVV.